This passage covers 29 T cell receptor beta chains from one sample sequenced in a study of CD8+CD57+ T cells in acquired aplastic anemia. Patients picked for sequencing had shown CD8+CD57+ cell expansion detected by flow cytometry. Genomic DNA was employed as the template in profiling TCR beta VDJ and CDR3. In TCRdb, the reads were re-called with MiXCR into one record per CDR3 protein. The sample records some 120,000 distinct CDR3 sequences, almost 40% being singletons. What was sequenced was sorted CD4+, CD8+, or CD8+CD57+ T cells (not recorded which) from PBMCs. Receptors were obtained from a human donor with aplastic anemia.

This clonotype was counted at least ten times. V gene TRBV19 combines with J gene TRBJ1-1; D perhaps matches TRBD1 (6 bases). Germline V gene data show CDR1 as LNHDA and CDR2 as SQIVND (reference sequence). The CDR3 totals 13 residues. With 3 bases removed from V and 11 bases from J, the gap between germline ends came to 16 bases. CDR3 sequence (DNA): TGTGCCAGTAGTATCTCGGGGGGGGGCACGGCTTTCTTT. Protein product: CASSISGGGTAFF. Variable domain in full (rest from reference TRBV19 and TRBJ1-1): DGGITQSPKYLFRKEGQNVTLSCEQNLNHDAMYWYRQDPGQGLRLIYYSQIVNDFQKGDIAEGYSVSREKKESFPLTVTSAQKNPTAFYLCASSISGGGTAFFGQGTRLTVV.

Turning to this clonotype: A much larger clone sits a single nucleotide away, making a read error possible. CDR3 amino acids: CASSRLGGGNEQSF. CDR3 in DNA: TGTGCCAGCAGTCGACTCGGGGGGGGCAATGAGCAGTCCTTC. The chain joins TRBV9 to TRBJ2-1; 8 nucleotides line up with TRBD2. CDR1 is SGDLS, CDR2 YYNGEE, per germline. This CDR3 contains 14 residues.

This clonotype has ten or more counts. The rearrangement links TRBV5-1 to TRBJ2-1; D remains ambiguous. This CDR3 has 14 amino acids. V was trimmed by 3 bases and J by 9 bases, leaving 16 bases between them. Germline loops: CDR1 SGHRS, CDR2 YFSETQ. In nucleotides, the CDR3 is TGCGCCAGCAGCTGGCCCGATGGTACGGGTGAGCAGTTCTTC. It yields the protein CASSWPDGTGEQFF.

The V and J genes are TRBV2 and TRBJ2-7; TRBD1 agrees at 7 bases. CDR1 SNHLY and CDR2 FYNNEI come from the germline V gene. The trim removed 6 bases at V and 3 bases at J, leaving 8 bases unmatched. The CDR3 runs 14 residues. CDR3 nucleotide sequence: TGTGCCAGCAGAAGACCGGGACAGAGCTACGAGCAGTACTTC. Translation gives CASRRPGQSYEQYF.

This clonotype appeared many times. The chain is built from TRBV5-8 and TRBJ2-5; TRBD1 is a possible D gene (8 bases). The CDR3 spans 16 residues. The germline V gene has CDR1 SGHTS and CDR2 YDEGEE. V gave up 2 bases and J gave up 4 bases, with 18 bases separating them. The CDR3 nucleotides are TGTGCCAGCAGCTTCTCCGGGACAGGACTAGGAGAGACCCAGTACTTC. Translated: CASSFSGTGLGETQYF.

The table lists this clonotype with many counts. The rearrangement joins TRBV7-9 to TRBJ1-1, with D hard to call. The ends were cut back, 5 bases at V and 6 bases at J, with 13 bases in the middle. The germline V gene encodes CDR1 SEHNR and CDR2 FQNEAQ (reference sequence). The CDR3 extends over 13 amino acids. CDR3 amino acids: CASSLGYLAEAFF. The CDR3, as DNA: TGTGCCAGCAGCCTAGGGTATTTGGCTGAAGCTTTCTTT.

This clonotype was seen repeatedly, ten times or more. V gene TRBV20-1 combines with J gene TRBJ1-4, with D uncertain. Trimming pared 2 bases from V and 3 bases from J, leaving 22 bases between. Germline V lookup: CDR1 DFQATT, CDR2 SNEGSKA (reference sequence). The CDR3 is 18 amino acids. The CDR3 is CSARIRGRLGSANEKLFF. CDR3 coding DNA: TGCAGTGCTAGAATCCGGGGAAGGTTAGGGTCGGCTAATGAAAAACTGTTTTTT.

This clonotype was seen at least ten times. The rearrangement uses TRBV11-1 and TRBJ1-1, with TRBD1 matching over 7 bases. Germline lookup yields CDR1 SGHAT and CDR2 FQDESV (reference sequence). J was trimmed by 7 bases and V by 5 bases; bases with no gene match: 10. This CDR3 contains 14 residues. CDR3 region: CASSQSTGWSEAFF. Written as DNA, the CDR3 is TGTGCCAGCAGCCAATCGACAGGGTGGAGTGAAGCTTTCTTT.

The count of this clonotype is one. V usage is TRBV20-1 and J usage is TRBJ2-7, with 9 nucleotides matching TRBD2. The trim removed 5 bases at V and 4 bases at J, leaving 9 bases unmatched. The CDR3 runs to 14 residues. Germline loops: CDR1 DFQATT, CDR2 SNEGSKA (reference sequence). The CDR3 nucleotides read TGCAGTGCTGTCAGCGGGGGGTCTCCGTACGAGCAGTACTTC. As protein: CSAVSGGSPYEQYF.

V and J are TRBV6-5 and TRBJ1-2; D not resolved. Germline CDR1 and CDR2: MNHEY and SVGAGI. CDR3 size: 8 residues. Here the CDR3 DNA reads TGTGTCTCGGGTGGCTACACCTTC. This codes for CVSGGYTF.

V is TRBV5-1 and J is TRBJ2-3, with D unresolved. Trimming left V 4 bases short and J 2 bases short, with 14 bases between. The germline V gene has CDR1 SGHRS and CDR2 YFSETQ. The CDR3 spans 15 residues. CDR3 DNA sequence: TGCGCCAGCAGCGGGCGGACCCTACCCACAGATACGCAGTATTTT. Protein product: CASSGRTLPTDTQYF.

The rearrangement uses TRBV10-3 and TRBJ2-7; D unresolved. Germline CDR1 is ENHRY and CDR2 is SYGVKD. This CDR3 has 13 residues. Between the trimmed V and J ends, which lost 0 bases and 5 bases, there was a span of 8 bases. The CDR3 loop reads CAISESMGNEQYF. CDR3 in DNA: TGTGCCATCAGTGAGTCGATGGGAAACGAGCAGTACTTC.

This clonotype was picked up many times. The rearrangement uses TRBV5-1 and TRBJ2-5; the D is unclear. Germline CDR1 reads SGHRS; CDR2 reads YFSETQ. The CDR3 loop spans 14 amino acids. Trimming left V 0 bases short and J 6 bases short, with 12 bases between. CDR3 bases: TGCGCCAGCAGCTTGGATGGCGGCCAGAAGACCCAGTACTTC. Protein: CASSLDGGQKTQYF.

The chain links TRBV3-1 to TRBJ2-2; D is unclear. The germline V gene has CDR1 LGHDT and CDR2 YNNKEL (reference sequence). CDR3 length: 14 residues. V was shortened by 1 base and J by 8 bases, with 11 bases between the two germline ends. CDR3 sequence reads: CASSQVTAAGELFF. The CDR3, as DNA: TGTGCCAGCAGCCAAGTTACCGCTGCAGGGGAGCTGTTTTTT.

This clonotype was counted many times. This chain links TRBV5-5 with TRBJ1-1, with 8 positions matching TRBD1. Germline V lookup: CDR1 SGHKS, CDR2 YYEKEE (reference sequence). V trimming: 0 bases; J trimming: 11 bases; junction bases outside the gene matches: 9. CDR3 length: 14 amino acids. CDR3 sequence (DNA): TGTGCCAGCAGCTTGGAAGGACAGGGAATTCGGGCTTTCTTT. It is translated as CASSLEGQGIRAFF.

J is TRBJ2-5 and V is TRBV6-1; TRBD1 is a possible D gene (5 bases). V was pared by 6 bases and J by 4 bases, with 15 bases between. The germline gives CDR1 MNHNS, CDR2 SASEGT. The CDR3 totals 14 residues. CDR3: CASRASGIGETQYF. The CDR3 region has the DNA TGTGCCAGCAGAGCATCAGGGATAGGAGAGACCCAGTACTTC.

The chain employs TRBV20-1 and TRBJ2-5; 9 positions agree with TRBD1. J was trimmed by 5 bases and V by 4 bases; bases with no gene match: 8. Germline values: CDR1 DFQATT, CDR2 SNEGSKA (reference sequence). The CDR3 has 14 amino acids. CDR3 loop: CSAKVTGGAETQYF. In nucleotides, the CDR3 is TGCAGTGCTAAAGTAACAGGGGGCGCGGAGACCCAGTACTTC.

In its sample, this clonotype was seen many times. The chain has TRBV5-8 and TRBJ1-6; D is perhaps TRBD1 (6 bases). CDR3 length equals 15 residues. V lost 0 bases to trimming and J lost 7 bases, with 11 bases between them. Per the germline V gene, CDR1 is SGHTS and CDR2 is YDEGEE. The CDR3 spells CASSLARGRNSPLHF. The DNA of the CDR3 is TGTGCCAGCAGCTTGGCCAGGGGACGGAATTCACCCCTCCACTTT.

This clonotype was detected ten times or more. The chain uses TRBV15 and TRBJ2-1; 7 nucleotides align to TRBD2. This CDR3 region has 16 residues. Per germline, CDR1 LNHNV and CDR2 YYDKDF (reference sequence). V was pared by 2 bases and J by 0 bases, with 4 bases of the junction left unmatched. The CDR3 protein is CATSRRGGSSYNEQFF. The CDR3 DNA sequence: TGTGCCACCAGCAGACGCGGGGGTTCCTCCTACAATGAGCAGTTCTTC.

This clonotype was recorded at least ten times. This chain links TRBV4-1 with TRBJ1-1, with D perhaps TRBD1 (5 bases). CDR1 and CDR2 (germline): MGHRA, YSYEKL. This CDR3 comprises 15 residues. Trimming pared 5 bases from V and 6 bases from J, leaving 19 bases between. The CDR3 reads CASSYNTGTYPEAFF. The CDR3, as DNA: TGCGCCAGCAGCTACAATACAGGTACTTACCCTGAAGCTTTCTTT.

This chain joins TRBV29-1 and TRBJ2-3; the D is unclear. The length of the CDR3 is 12 residues. The V end lost 3 bases, the J end lost 2 bases, and 6 bases lay between the germline ends. CDR1 and CDR2 (germline): SQVTM, ANQGSEA. In DNA, the CDR3 is TGCAGCGTTGACGACAACACAGATACGCAGTATTTT. This encodes CSVDDNTDTQYF.

The gene calls are TRBV12-3 or TRBV12-4 and TRBJ1-5; the match to TRBD1 covers 8 bases. The CDR3 is 14 residues long. V trimming: 5 bases; J trimming: 4 bases; junction bases outside the gene matches: 4. In nucleotides, the CDR3 is TGTGCCAGCAGTCCGACAGGGGAAAATCAGCCCCAGCATTTT. Encoded protein: CASSPTGENQPQHF.

This clonotype was recorded many times. This chain uses TRBV19 with TRBJ1-1; D is possibly TRBD1 (5 bases). The length of the CDR3 is 14 residues. The V gene lost 6 bases and the J gene lost 2 bases, with 13 bases spanning the gap. Germline V CDR1 and CDR2: LNHDA, SQIVND (reference sequence). This CDR3 is CASRHSGANTEAFF. The CDR3 DNA is TGTGCCAGTAGGCATTCCGGGGCAAACACTGAAGCTTTCTTT.

The chain is built from TRBV28 and TRBJ1-3, with a possible D match to TRBD1 (6 bases). The CDR3 contains 13 residues. Germline V gives CDR1 MDHEN, CDR2 SYDVKM. V lost 5 bases to trimming and J lost 2 bases, with 7 bases between them. CDR3 sequence: CASSTGTGNTIYF. The CDR3 DNA reads TGTGCCAGCAGTACAGGGACTGGAAACACCATATATTTT.

With respect to this clonotype: This may be a read error, as it is one base from a much larger clone. This chain uses TRBV6-1 with TRBJ2-7; D ambiguous. The CDR3 covers 14 residues. Germline CDR1 and CDR2: MNHNS and SASEGT. Here the CDR3 reads CASSGRTSNYEQHF. In nucleotides, the CDR3 is TGTGCCAGCAGTGGACGGACGAGCAACTACGAGCAGCACTTC.

The rearrangement uses TRBV28 and TRBJ1-5; D gene ambiguous. In germline, CDR1 is MDHEN, CDR2 SYDVKM. Trimming stripped 3 bases from V and 0 bases from J, with 12 bases between. The length of the CDR3 is 16 residues. This CDR3 reads CASSLRHRYSNQPQHF. For the CDR3, the DNA is TGTGCCAGCAGTTTGAGGCACAGATATAGCAATCAGCCCCAGCATTTT.

A note on this clonotype: The CDR3 end shows no conserved phenylalanine or tryptophan, and so a read error is likely. The CDR3 reads CASSGNNRDYEQYL. The CDR3 DNA reads TGTGCCAGCAGTGGAAACAACAGGGACTACGAGCAGTACCTC. J is TRBJ2-7 and V is TRBV2; weak D call: TRBD1 (6 bases). V lost 4 bases and J 3 bases, leaving 13 bases between the germline ends. This CDR3 comprises 14 residues. CDR1 is SNHLY and CDR2 is FYNNEI in the germline V gene.

Comment on this clonotype: Likely a read error: the CDR3 ends without its conserved phenylalanine or tryptophan. This chain connects TRBV20-1 to TRBJ1-1, with 8 bases identical to TRBD1. The germline gives CDR1 DFQATT, CDR2 SNEGSKA (reference sequence). The V segment lost 5 bases and the J segment 4 bases; nucleotides outside the gene matches: 9. CDR3 size: 14 residues. CDR3 nucleotides: TGCAGTGCTCTGAACGGACAGGGACGCACTGAAGCTTTCCTT. It yields the protein CSALNGQGRTEAFL.

This chain joins TRBV20-1 and TRBJ2-5; no firm D call. CDR3 length: 14 amino acids. Germline values: CDR1 DFQATT, CDR2 SNEGSKA (reference sequence). V dropped 1 base and J dropped 5 bases, with 14 bases sitting between them. The CDR3 coding sequence is TGCAGTGCTAGAGTTCCCAGCGTAAGGGAGACCCAGTACTTC. As protein: CSARVPSVRETQYF.